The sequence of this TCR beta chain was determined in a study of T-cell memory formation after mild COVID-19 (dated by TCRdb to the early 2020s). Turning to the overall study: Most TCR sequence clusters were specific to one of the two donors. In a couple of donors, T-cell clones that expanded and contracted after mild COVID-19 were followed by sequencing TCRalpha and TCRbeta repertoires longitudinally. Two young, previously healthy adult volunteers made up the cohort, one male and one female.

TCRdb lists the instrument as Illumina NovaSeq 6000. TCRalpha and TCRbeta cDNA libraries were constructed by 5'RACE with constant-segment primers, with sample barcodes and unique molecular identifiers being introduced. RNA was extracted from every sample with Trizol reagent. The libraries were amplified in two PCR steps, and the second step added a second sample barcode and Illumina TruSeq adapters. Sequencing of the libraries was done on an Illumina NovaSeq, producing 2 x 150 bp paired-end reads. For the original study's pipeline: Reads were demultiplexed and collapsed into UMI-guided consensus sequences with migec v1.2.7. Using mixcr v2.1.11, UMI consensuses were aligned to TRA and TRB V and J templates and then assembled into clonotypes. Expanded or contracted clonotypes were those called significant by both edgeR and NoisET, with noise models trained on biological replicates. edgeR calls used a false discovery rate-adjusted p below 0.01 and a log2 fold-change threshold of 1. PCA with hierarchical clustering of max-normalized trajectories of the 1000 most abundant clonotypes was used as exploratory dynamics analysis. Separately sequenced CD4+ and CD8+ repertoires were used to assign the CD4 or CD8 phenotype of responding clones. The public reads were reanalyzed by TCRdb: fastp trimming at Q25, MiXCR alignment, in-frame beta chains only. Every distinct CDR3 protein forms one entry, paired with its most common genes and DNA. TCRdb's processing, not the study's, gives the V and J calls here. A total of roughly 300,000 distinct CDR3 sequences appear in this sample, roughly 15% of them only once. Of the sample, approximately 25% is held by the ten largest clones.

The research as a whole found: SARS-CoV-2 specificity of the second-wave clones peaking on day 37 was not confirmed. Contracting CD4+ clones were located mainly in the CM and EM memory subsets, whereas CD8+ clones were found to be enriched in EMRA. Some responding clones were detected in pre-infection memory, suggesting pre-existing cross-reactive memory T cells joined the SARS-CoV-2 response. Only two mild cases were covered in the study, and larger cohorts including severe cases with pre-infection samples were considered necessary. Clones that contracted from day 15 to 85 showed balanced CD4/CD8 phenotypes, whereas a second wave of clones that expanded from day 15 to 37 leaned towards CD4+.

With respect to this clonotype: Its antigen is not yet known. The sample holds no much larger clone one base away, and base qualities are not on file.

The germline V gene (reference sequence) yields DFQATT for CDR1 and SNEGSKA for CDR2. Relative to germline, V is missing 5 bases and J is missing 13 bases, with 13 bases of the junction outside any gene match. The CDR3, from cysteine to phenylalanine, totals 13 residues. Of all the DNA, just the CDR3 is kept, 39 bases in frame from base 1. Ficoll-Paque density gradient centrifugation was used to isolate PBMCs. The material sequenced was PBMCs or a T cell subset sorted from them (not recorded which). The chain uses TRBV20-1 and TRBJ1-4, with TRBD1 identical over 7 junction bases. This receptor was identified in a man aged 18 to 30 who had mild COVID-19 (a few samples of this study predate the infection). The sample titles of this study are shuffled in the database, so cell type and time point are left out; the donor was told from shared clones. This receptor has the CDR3 CSAPGGSERTLFF. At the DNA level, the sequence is TGCAGTGCTCCAGGGGGGTCGGAAAGAACACTGTTTTTT.